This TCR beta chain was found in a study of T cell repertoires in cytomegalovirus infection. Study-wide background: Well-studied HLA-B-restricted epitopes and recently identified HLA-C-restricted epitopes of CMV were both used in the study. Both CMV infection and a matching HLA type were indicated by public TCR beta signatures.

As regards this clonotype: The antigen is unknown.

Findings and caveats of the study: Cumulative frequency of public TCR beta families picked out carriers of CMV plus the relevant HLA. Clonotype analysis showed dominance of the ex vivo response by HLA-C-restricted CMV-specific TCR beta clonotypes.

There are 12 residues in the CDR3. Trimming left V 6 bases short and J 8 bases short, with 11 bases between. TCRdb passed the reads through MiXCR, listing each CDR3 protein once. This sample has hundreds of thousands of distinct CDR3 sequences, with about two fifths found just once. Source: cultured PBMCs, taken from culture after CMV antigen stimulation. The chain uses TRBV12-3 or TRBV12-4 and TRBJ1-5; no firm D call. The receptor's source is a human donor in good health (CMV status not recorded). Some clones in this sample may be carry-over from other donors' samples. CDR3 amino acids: CASSNEWEPQHF. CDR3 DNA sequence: TGTGCCAGCAGCAACGAGTGGGAGCCCCAGCATTTT.